Detailed here is one T cell receptor (beta chain). Its antigen remains unidentified. The sample is drawn from a study of Ad26.COV2.S vaccination and SARS-CoV-2 variants. Study outcomes and limitations: Substantial breadth was reported for post-vaccination spike-specific CD8+ and CD4+ T cells. Spike-specific TCR breadth was greater after Ad26.COV2.S than placebo.

The repertoire was sequenced with immunoSEQ multiplex PCR; TCRdb's copy has only in-frame clones and lacks some. The data contain 250,000 or so clones, around 90% of them singletons. Specified treatment: about 20 received Ad26.COV2.S at low or high dose, single or two shots; about 5 received placebo; per-sample allocation not given. Each sample was drawn 63 days after the first injection (of vaccine or placebo). Wuhan-strain spike was delivered by a replication-incompetent Ad26 vector. Sequenced here: peripheral blood, sampled in a trial of Ad26.COV2.S vaccine versus placebo. The sequence came from a person aged 18-65 years who received the Ad26.COV2.S COVID-19 vaccine or a placebo.

This chain's CDR3 is CASSLEDNSYNSPLHF. CDR3 nucleotides: TGTGCCAGCAGCTTAGAGGACAACTCCTATAATTCACCCCTCCACTTT. This chain connects TRBV11-2 to TRBJ1-6; a possible D gene is TRBD1 (5 bases). The V and J ends lost 0 bases and 0 bases respectively, with 6 bases between them. This CDR3 spans 16 amino acids. Germline CDR1 SGHAT, CDR2 FQNNGV.